This TCR beta chain was identified in a study of shared clonotypes between healthy human individuals (dated by TCRdb to the early 2020s). Notes on the research overall: The cohort comprised two women and a few men aged 18 to 49 years. For each donor, CD4 naive and CD4 memory were each given three plates, CD8 naive was given two plates, and CD8 memory was given one plate. The study deeply sequenced blood TCR repertoires of five healthy adults to estimate repertoire size and the extent of clonotype sharing between individuals. Libraries were prepared and TCR repertoires were sequenced by different laboratories using diverse techniques, in order to increase sequencing depth and limit assay-specific biases. Each donor's leukapheresis produced roughly between about 0.8 and 10 billion PBMCs. On the study overall, not on this receptor specifically: Rarefaction of sorted-subset datasets indicated incomplete sequencing despite the large sequencing depth. Because the study included only a small number of donors, the genetic and exposure-history diversity represented was limited. Across a handful of donors, roughly 5.1% of naive CD4, roughly 3.4% of naive CD8, roughly 2.3% of memory CD4, and under 0.45% of memory CD8 clonotypes were shared. Estimated clonotype richness was generally larger for naive than for memory subsets. Based on pairwise subsampling, the degree of clonotype sharing among donors was expected to be affected by sequencing depth. Only blood was sampled, and tissue TCR repertoires likely differ from those in blood. Clonotypes shared by all four sorted-subset donors showed higher generation probabilities than non-shared clonotypes.

As for this clone: Its antigen is not yet known. The input lacks base qualities; no much larger clone sits a single base away.

Using the deep immunoSEQ assay, TCR CDR3 regions were amplified from genomic DNA by multiplex PCR. For each cell subset, the extracted genomic DNA was distributed evenly across all wells of several immunoSEQ 96-well plates, and each plate served as one replicate. Each replicate PCR for sorted subsets received roughly 0.2 ug genomic DNA, equal to roughly 30,000 T cell genomes. Purified libraries were measured with a Qubit 3.0 fluorometer, size-checked on a Bioanalyzer 2100, and measured again with the KAPA Library Quantification kit. Each immunoSEQ 96-well plate was sequenced on its own single-read 150-cycle Illumina NextSeq 550 flow cell. In the original analysis: The immunoSEQ output contained only junctional sequences without quality scores, so filtering could not match that applied to full-length reads. Sequences were annotated with PyIR, a Python wrapper for IgBLAST v1.9, using IMGT germline references to assign V/J genes and CDR3. Reads with weak V/J assignments (E-value above 1e-6), missing CDR3, stop codons, out-of-frame junctions, or ambiguous translated residues were removed. V3J clonotypes were defined as sequences sharing the same inferred V gene, J gene, and CDR3 amino acid sequence. To compute the percentage overlap between repertoires, the number of shared unique clonotypes was divided by the size of the smaller repertoire. RTK rarefaction, the Chao1 estimator, and Recon v2.1 estimates of unobserved clonotypes were used to assess repertoire richness. Generation probabilities were computed with OLGA for all TCRbeta clonotypes obtained by the gDNA method from a few donors. What TCRdb holds here is the immuneACCESS table cut down to in-frame rearrangements. Part of the clones is not present; checked against another copy, under half of the missing clones reflect an unresolved V gene, and the others are unexplained. The V and J calls and clone size were taken over from that table, and D and trimming were inferred from the DNA. The sample contains about 690,000 clones, less than 95% of them found a single time. The top ten constitute approximately 35% of the sample.

The CDR3 spans 12 residues, from the cysteine through the phenylalanine. CDR3 DNA only is kept here, 36 bases in frame from base 1. The germline V and J ends show losses of 7 bases and 7 bases respectively, and no gene match explains 4 bases of the junction. According to the germline V gene, CDR1 reads SQVTM and CDR2 reads ANQGSEA. The donors were healthy, HIV-negative adults with no recently reported acute infections or vaccinations. Every donor was a Caucasian adult living in Nashville, Tennessee, USA. CD8 memory samples consisted of magnetically selected CD45RO+ cells combined with CCR7-negative CD45RA+ effector memory (TemRA) cells. Blood was obtained by leukapheresis, after which PBMCs were separated by Ficoll-Histopaque density gradient centrifugation and cryopreserved in liquid nitrogen vapor phase. Analytical flow cytometry was used to check the purity and quantity of each magnetically sorted T cell population. Genomic DNA was isolated from every sorted fraction and measured by UV absorbance on a Nanodrop 2000c.

The specimen sequenced was memory CD8+ T cells from PBMCs. The sample's cell subset or site, from its label and the paper: CD45RO+ cells pooled with CCR7-negative TemRA cells. The source is a young man in good health. Some clones in this sample may be carry-over from other donors' samples. Recombination joined TRBV29-1 with TRBJ1-2, and TRBD1 aligns with 12 junction nucleotides. The nucleotides read TGCAGCGGGGGACAGGGGGCGCCTGGCTACACCTTC. It encodes CSGGQGAPGYTF.